This TCR beta chain was obtained from a study of cytomegalovirus exposure and HLA in healthy donors. Study observations and caveats: Researchers counted around 160 TCR beta chains as cytomegalovirus-associated. Several of the most significant clusters appeared, in a later analysis, to be linked to common viral pathogens.

Donors sampled were nominally healthy, though unrecorded immune exposures were likely. Amplification used 60 Vbeta primers and 13 Jbeta primers. Assay: immunoSEQ multiplex PCR; the TCRdb copy retains only in-frame clones and omits some. This repertoire includes some 46,000 clones. In regard to this clone: The antigen remains undetermined.

The CDR3 consists of 18 residues. Germline-derived CDR1 and CDR2 are SGHTA and FQGNSA. Germline trimming cut 4 bases from V and 4 bases from J; bases unmatched to any gene: 7. V and J are TRBV7-2 and TRBJ2-2; 15 positions match TRBD2. Sequenced input: PBMCs. This clonotype originated in a woman aged 25 to 45 in good health and CMV-seronegative. This CDR3 is CASSSRTSGRAVTGELFF. The CDR3 DNA sequence: TGTGCCAGCAGCTCGAGGACTAGCGGGAGGGCCGTCACCGGGGAGCTGTTTTTT.